The 18 T cell receptor beta chains below all came from one sample that was sequenced in a study of identical twins. TCRdb recomputed calls from the 5' RACE reads with MiXCR, one row per CDR3 protein. Of 570,000 or so distinct CDR3 sequences in the sample, 9% to 10% were seen once. These sequences were also reported in another study, on yellow fever vaccine responses in identical twins.

The sequencing input was PBMCs. Receptors were obtained from a woman between 18 and 29 years old in good health.

There are a few counts of this clonotype. This sequence joins TRBV21-1 and TRBJ1-2; the table names TRBD1, a call not compared with the DNA. TRBV21-1 is termed a pseudogene. The CDR3 has 20 amino acids. Written as DNA, the CDR3 is TGTGCCAGCAGCATTCCGATAGGGACAGGGCGGATAACTCCTAACTATGGCTACACCTTC. Protein sequence: CASSIPIGTGRITPNYGYTF.

The chain carries TRBV11-3 and TRBJ2-7, with 8 bases matching TRBD2. J was trimmed by 0 bases and V by 4 bases; bases with no gene match: 5. Germline CDR1 reads SGHNT; CDR2 reads YENEEA. The CDR3 spans 15 residues. DNA of the CDR3: TGTGCCAGCAGCTCGGGACTAGGAAGCTCCTACGAGCAGTACTTC. Its translation: CASSSGLGSSYEQYF. The entire variable domain, with the rest obtained from reference TRBV11-3 and TRBJ2-7, is as follows: EAGVVQSPRYKIIEKKQPVAFWCNPISGHNTLYWYLQNLGQGPELLIRYENEEAVDDSQLPKDRFSAERLKGVDSTLKIQPAELGDSAVYLCASSSGLGSSYEQYFGPGTRLTVT.

This clonotype was seen only a few times. This rearrangement joins TRBV14 to TRBJ2-1; D not certain. The ends were cut back, 4 bases at V and 9 bases at J, with 19 bases in the middle. The CDR3 consists of 15 residues. Germline loops: CDR1 SGHDN, CDR2 FVKESK. Here the CDR3 reads CASSPRMQFGSEQFF. The DNA for the CDR3 is TGTGCCAGCAGCCCCCGAATGCAGTTTGGGTCTGAGCAGTTCTTC.

The gene calls are TRBV7-6 and TRBJ2-1; D might be TRBD1 (6 bases). Deletions cut 0 bases from V and 5 bases from J, with 14 bases between. The CDR3 length is 16 residues. From germline, CDR1 is SGHVS and CDR2 FNYEAQ. The CDR3 nucleotides read TGTGCCAGCAGCTTAGCGACGACAGGAACCCACAATGAGCAGTTCTTC. This sequence encodes CASSLATTGTHNEQFF.

J is TRBJ2-1 and V is TRBV11-2; possibly TRBD1 for D (5 bases). This CDR3 is 18 amino acids long. Germline CDR1 SGHAT, CDR2 FQNNGV. Trimming pared 0 bases from V and 1 base from J, leaving 16 bases between. The CDR3 DNA is TGTGCCAGCAGCTTAGATCCGGCAGGGCCTCTGTCCTACAATGAGCAGTTCTTC. This sequence encodes CASSLDPAGPLSYNEQFF.

This clonotype was observed a few times. The chain couples TRBV6-1 to TRBJ2-3; D perhaps matches TRBD1 (7 bases). This CDR3 has 16 amino acids. Trimming left V 5 bases short and J 5 bases short, with 20 bases between. Germline CDR1 and CDR2: MNHNS and SASEGT. In nucleotides, the CDR3 is TGTGCCAGCAGTAGACAGGGACGGGGGCGCAGAGATACGCAGTATTTT. It codes for CASSRQGRGRRDTQYF.

This clonotype was picked up a small number of times. The rearrangement links TRBV24-1 to TRBJ2-1; tentative D call: TRBD2 (5 bases). Trimming shortened V by 9 bases and J by 1 base, and 6 bases separated the two germline ends. CDR1 is KGHDR, CDR2 SFDVKD, per germline. This CDR3 contains 12 residues. The CDR3 nucleotides are TGTGCCACCGAGGGTTCCTACAATGAGCAGTTCTTC. The encoded protein is CATEGSYNEQFF.

This clonotype showed up just a few times. This rearrangement joins TRBV20-1 to TRBJ2-6, with 7 bases aligning to TRBD1. CDR1 DFQATT and CDR2 SNEGSKA come from the germline V gene (reference sequence). This CDR3 spans 18 amino acids. Trimming at V came to 5 bases and at J to 1 base, leaving 14 bases not matched to a gene. CDR3 sequence (DNA): TGCAGTGCTGTGGGGACAGCGAGAAGGTTATCTGGGGCCAACGTCCTGACTTTC. This encodes CSAVGTARRLSGANVLTF.

This clonotype was counted between two and nine times. The CDR3: CASSFGLLSSYNEQFF. CDR3 DNA: TGCGCCAGCAGCTTTGGACTACTCAGCTCCTACAATGAGCAGTTCTTC. The chain employs TRBV5-1 and TRBJ2-1; a weak D match, TRBD2 (6 bases). V was trimmed by 2 bases and J by 0 bases, leaving 12 bases between them. Per germline, CDR1 SGHRS and CDR2 YFSETQ. The CDR3 covers 16 residues. Combining the CDR3 with reference TRBV5-1 and TRBJ2-1 gives the whole variable domain KAGVTQTPRYLIKTRGQQVTLSCSPISGHRSVSWYQQTPGQGLQFLFEYFSETQRNKGNFPGRFSGRQFSNSRSEMNVSTLELGDSALYLCASSFGLLSSYNEQFFGPGTRLTVL.

This chain uses TRBV5-1 with TRBJ2-7; no reliable D call. The CDR3 loop spans 17 amino acids. V was trimmed by 4 bases and J by 0 bases, leaving 20 bases between them. From germline, CDR1 is SGHRS and CDR2 YFSETQ. This chain's CDR3 is CASSPGTSRTFSYEQYF. Written as DNA, the CDR3 is TGCGCCAGCAGCCCGGGCACCTCCAGGACCTTCTCCTACGAGCAGTACTTC.

There are many counts of this clonotype. This rearrangement joins TRBV2 to TRBJ2-1; D unresolved. CDR1 and CDR2 (germline): SNHLY, FYNNEI. V was clipped by 2 bases and J by 10 bases, with 6 bases between them. CDR3 size: 11 residues. The CDR3 DNA follows: TGTGCCAGCAGTGAAATGAAAGAGCAGTTCTTC. The encoded protein is CASSEMKEQFF.

In this sample, this clonotype turned up many times. V and J are TRBV10-2 and TRBJ2-2, with D hard to call. This CDR3 spans 13 amino acids. In germline, CDR1 is WSHSY, CDR2 SAAADI. V lost 7 bases and J 0 bases, leaving 6 bases between the germline ends. CDR3 region: CASINPNTGELFF. CDR3 sequence (DNA): TGCGCCAGCATAAACCCGAACACCGGGGAGCTGTTTTTT.

This clonotype was seen more than once but under ten times. The genes are TRBV21-1 and TRBJ2-5; TRBD1 is the table's D call and was not checked against the DNA. TRBV21-1 represents a pseudogene. CDR3 length: 16 residues. The CDR3 nucleotides are TGTGCCAGCAGCAATTGTCGGACAGGGCGAGAGGAGACCCAGTACTTC. Residues: CASSNCRTGREETQYF.

The V call is TRBV12-3 or TRBV12-4, the J call TRBJ1-4; TRBD1 matches at 10 bases. J was trimmed by 8 bases and V by 5 bases; bases with no gene match: 5. The CDR3 has 14 residues. In DNA, the CDR3 is TGTGCCAGCAGTGGGACAGGGGATGGGGAAAAACTGTTTTTT. It codes for CASSGTGDGEKLFF.

This clonotype occurred a few times. The chain combines TRBV19 with TRBJ2-7; D is ambiguous. CDR1 and CDR2 (germline): LNHDA, SQIVND (reference sequence). The ends were cut back, 8 bases at V and 4 bases at J, with 18 bases in the middle. The CDR3 is 14 residues long. This CDR3 is CASSSAHLGYEQYF. DNA of the CDR3: TGTGCCAGTTCTTCAGCCCACTTGGGGTACGAGCAGTACTTC. The complete variable domain, with remaining parts taken from reference TRBV19 and TRBJ2-7, reads DGGITQSPKYLFRKEGQNVTLSCEQNLNHDAMYWYRQDPGQGLRLIYYSQIVNDFQKGDIAEGYSVSREKKESFPLTVTSAQKNPTAFYLCASSSAHLGYEQYFGPGTRLTVT.

This clonotype was observed a handful of times. The genes are TRBV11-2 and TRBJ2-1, with 9 bases lining up with TRBD2. The germline CDR1 and CDR2 sequences are SGHAT and FQNNGV. V was clipped by 7 bases and J by 0 bases; unmatched bases: 10. The CDR3 runs to 17 residues. In nucleotides, the CDR3 is TGTGCCAGCATCAGGCGGGGGGGCGTTCACTCCTACAATGAGCAGTTCTTC. Protein sequence: CASIRRGGVHSYNEQFF.

This rearrangement joins TRBV12-3 or TRBV12-4 to TRBJ2-5; 13 bases align to TRBD2. The CDR3 has 18 residues. V lost 4 bases, J lost 3 bases, and 11 bases stayed unmatched. The CDR3: CASSSSAPGLAGKETQYF. CDR3 in DNA: TGTGCCAGCAGTTCCTCCGCCCCGGGACTAGCGGGAAAAGAGACCCAGTACTTC.

The gene calls are TRBV12-3 or TRBV12-4 and TRBJ2-3, with 8 positions matching TRBD2. The CDR3 is made up of 16 amino acids. With 3 bases clipped from V and 4 bases from J, the junction kept 9 bases outside the gene matches. The CDR3 spells CASSFHGGAFADTQYF. The CDR3 DNA sequence: TGTGCCAGCAGTTTTCACGGGGGGGCCTTCGCAGATACGCAGTATTTT.